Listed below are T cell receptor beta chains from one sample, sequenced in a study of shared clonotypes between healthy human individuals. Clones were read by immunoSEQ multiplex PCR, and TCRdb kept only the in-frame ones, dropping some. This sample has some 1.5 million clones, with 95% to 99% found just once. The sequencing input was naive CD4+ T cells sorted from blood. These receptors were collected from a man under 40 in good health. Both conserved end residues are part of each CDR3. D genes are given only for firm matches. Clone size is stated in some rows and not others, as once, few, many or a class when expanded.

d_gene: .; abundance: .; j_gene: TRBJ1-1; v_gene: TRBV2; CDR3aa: CASRSSGVDTEAFF; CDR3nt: TGTGCCAGCAGATCATCAGGGGTTGACACTGAAGCTTTCTTT
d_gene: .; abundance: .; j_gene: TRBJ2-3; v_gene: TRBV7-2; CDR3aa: CASRSTAASTDTQYF; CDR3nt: TGTGCCAGCAGGTCGACAGCAGCTAGCACAGATACGCAGTATTTT
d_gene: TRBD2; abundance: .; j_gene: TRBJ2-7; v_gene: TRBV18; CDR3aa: CASSPLAGGNPYEQYF; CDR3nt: TGTGCCAGCTCACCTCTAGCGGGAGGGAACCCCTACGAGCAGTACTTC
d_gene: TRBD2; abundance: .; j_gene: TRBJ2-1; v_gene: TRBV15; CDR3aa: CATSRVGLAGRDEQFF; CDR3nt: TGTGCCACCAGCAGGGTTGGACTAGCGGGAAGGGATGAGCAGTTCTTC
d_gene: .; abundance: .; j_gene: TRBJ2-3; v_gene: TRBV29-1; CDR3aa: CSVEGGFVQTSTDTQYF; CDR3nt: TGCAGCGTTGAAGGAGGTTTCGTACAGACCAGCACAGATACGCAGTATTTT
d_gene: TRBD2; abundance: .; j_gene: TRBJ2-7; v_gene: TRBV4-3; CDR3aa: CASSQEPPGLAGNPPYF; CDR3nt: TGCGCCAGCAGCCAAGAACCCCCGGGACTAGCGGGGAACCCCCCGTACTTC
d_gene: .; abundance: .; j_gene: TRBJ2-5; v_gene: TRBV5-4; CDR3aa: CASNQRGRETQYF; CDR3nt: TGTGCCAGCAACCAACGGGGGCGTGAGACCCAGTACTTC
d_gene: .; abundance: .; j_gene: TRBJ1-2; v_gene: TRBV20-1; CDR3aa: CSAQGYYGYTF; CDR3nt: TGCAGTGCACAGGGCTACTATGGCTACACCTTC
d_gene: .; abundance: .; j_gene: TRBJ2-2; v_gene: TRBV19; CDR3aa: CASRSRGNTGELFF; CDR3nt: TGTGCCAGTCGGAGTAGAGGTAACACCGGGGAGCTGTTTTTT
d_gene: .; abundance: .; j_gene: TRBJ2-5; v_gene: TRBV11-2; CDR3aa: CASSLRLASETQYF; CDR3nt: TGTGCCAGCAGCTTAAGGCTAGCGTCAGAGACCCAGTACTTC
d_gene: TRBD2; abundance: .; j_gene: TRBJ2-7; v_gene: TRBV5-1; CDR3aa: CASSYTSGTSYEQYF; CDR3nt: TGCGCCAGCAGCTATACTAGCGGAACATCCTACGAGCAGTACTTC
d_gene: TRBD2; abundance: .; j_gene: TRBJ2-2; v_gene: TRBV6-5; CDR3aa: CASTNGASGGELFF; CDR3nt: TGTGCCAGCACCAACGGGGCTAGCGGCGGGGAGCTGTTTTTT
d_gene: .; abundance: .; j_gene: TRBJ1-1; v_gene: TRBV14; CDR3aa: CASSQITGRLNTEAFF; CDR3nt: TGTGCCAGCAGCCAGATAACAGGGAGATTGAACACTGAAGCTTTCTTT
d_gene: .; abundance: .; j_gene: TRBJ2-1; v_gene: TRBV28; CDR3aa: CASGRQVLNEQFF; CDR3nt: TGTGCCAGCGGCCGACAAGTCCTCAATGAGCAGTTCTTC
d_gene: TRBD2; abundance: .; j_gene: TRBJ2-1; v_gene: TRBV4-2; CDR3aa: CASSPPRGGSSYNEQFF; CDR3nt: TGTGCCAGCAGCCCCCCCCGGGGGGGTAGCTCCTACAATGAGCAGTTCTTC
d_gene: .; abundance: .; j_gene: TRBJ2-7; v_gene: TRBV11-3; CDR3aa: CASSLVGGERPQYF; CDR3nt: TGTGCCAGCAGCTTAGTAGGGGGTGAGCGACCACAGTACTTC
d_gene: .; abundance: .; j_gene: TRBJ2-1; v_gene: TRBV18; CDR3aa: CASSPLDSNNEQFF; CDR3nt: TGTGCCAGCTCACCACTAGACTCTAACAATGAGCAGTTCTTC
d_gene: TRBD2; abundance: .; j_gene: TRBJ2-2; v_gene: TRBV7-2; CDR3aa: CASSLGPSGGNTGELFF; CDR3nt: TGTGCCAGCAGCTTAGGACCTAGCGGAGGGAACACCGGGGAGCTGTTTTTT
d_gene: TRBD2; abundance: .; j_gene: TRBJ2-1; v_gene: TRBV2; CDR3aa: CASRTSGRGGTTNEQFF; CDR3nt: TGTGCCAGCCGGACTAGCGGGAGGGGGGGAACTACCAATGAGCAGTTCTTC
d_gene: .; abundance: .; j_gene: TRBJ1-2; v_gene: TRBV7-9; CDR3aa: CASSPWGGAYGYTF; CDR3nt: TGTGCCAGCAGCCCGTGGGGGGGCGCCTATGGCTACACCTTC
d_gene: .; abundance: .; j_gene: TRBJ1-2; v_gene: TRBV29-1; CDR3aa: CSVALRGGPYGYTF; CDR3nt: TGCAGCGTTGCTCTTCGCGGGGGGCCCTATGGCTACACCTTC
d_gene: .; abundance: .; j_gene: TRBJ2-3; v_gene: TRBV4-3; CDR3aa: CASSQRGGRPVTDTQYF; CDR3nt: TGCGCCAGCAGCCAAAGAGGCGGCAGACCAGTCACAGATACGCAGTATTTT
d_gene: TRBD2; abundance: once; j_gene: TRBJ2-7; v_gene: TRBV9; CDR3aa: CASSRLGLANYYEQYF; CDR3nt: TGTGCCAGCAGCCGGTTGGGACTAGCGAACTACTACGAGCAGTACTTC
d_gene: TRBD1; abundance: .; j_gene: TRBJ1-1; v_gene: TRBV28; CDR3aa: CASSFAGTANTEAFF; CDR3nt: TGTGCCAGCAGTTTCGCCGGGACAGCGAACACTGAAGCTTTCTTT
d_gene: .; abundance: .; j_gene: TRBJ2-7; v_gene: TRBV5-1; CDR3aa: CASSMERASEQYF; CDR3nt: TGCGCCAGCAGCATGGAGCGTGCCAGCGAGCAGTACTTC
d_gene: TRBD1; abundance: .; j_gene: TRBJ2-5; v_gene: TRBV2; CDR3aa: CARQGSGETQYF; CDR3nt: TGTGCCAGACAGGGGTCAGGGGAGACCCAGTACTTC
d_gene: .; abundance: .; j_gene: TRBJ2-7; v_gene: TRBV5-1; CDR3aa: CASSSGTANTYEQYF; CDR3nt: TGCGCCAGCAGCAGCGGGACAGCTAATACCTACGAGCAGTACTTC
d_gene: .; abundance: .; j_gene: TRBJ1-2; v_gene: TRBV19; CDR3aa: CASSIQLGYTF; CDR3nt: TGTGCCAGTAGTATCCAACTCGGCTACACCTTC
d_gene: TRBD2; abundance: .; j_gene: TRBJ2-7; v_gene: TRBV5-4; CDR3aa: CASRLAGATEQYF; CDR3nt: TGTGCCAGCAGACTAGCGGGAGCAACAGAGCAGTACTTC
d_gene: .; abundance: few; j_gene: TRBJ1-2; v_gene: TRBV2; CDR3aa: CASGPTGGGSGYTF; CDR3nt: TGTGCCAGCGGACCGACGGGAGGGGGTTCAGGCTACACCTTC
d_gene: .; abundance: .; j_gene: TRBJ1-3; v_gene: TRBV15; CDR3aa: CATTTRGRGNTIYF; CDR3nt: TGTGCCACCACAACAAGGGGGAGGGGAAACACCATATATTTT
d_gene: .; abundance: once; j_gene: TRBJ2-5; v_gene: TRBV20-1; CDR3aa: CSAPSGETQYF; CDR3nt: TGCAGTGCCCCATCGGGGGAGACCCAGTACTTC
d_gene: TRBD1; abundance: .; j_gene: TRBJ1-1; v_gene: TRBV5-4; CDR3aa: CASSRDRQNTEAFF; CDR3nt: TGTGCCAGCAGCAGGGACAGGCAAAACACTGAAGCTTTCTTT
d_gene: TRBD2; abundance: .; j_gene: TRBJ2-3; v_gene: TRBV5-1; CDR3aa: CASSSGLAGGLGTDTQYF; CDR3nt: TGCGCCAGCAGCTCTGGACTAGCGGGAGGATTGGGCACAGATACGCAGTATTTT
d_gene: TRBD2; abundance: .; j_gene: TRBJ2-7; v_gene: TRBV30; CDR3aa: CAWTLDERDSYEQYF; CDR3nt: TGTGCCTGGACCCTCGACGAGCGGGACTCCTACGAGCAGTACTTC
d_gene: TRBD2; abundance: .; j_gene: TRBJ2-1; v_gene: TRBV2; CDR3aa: CASRKPQRGGNEQFF; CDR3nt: TGTGCCAGCAGAAAACCCCAGCGGGGGGGCAATGAGCAGTTCTTC
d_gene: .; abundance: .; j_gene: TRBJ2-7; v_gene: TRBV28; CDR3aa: CASSRTVRSISSYEQYF; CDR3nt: TGTGCCAGCAGCCGCACCGTTAGGTCGATTAGCTCCTACGAGCAGTACTTC
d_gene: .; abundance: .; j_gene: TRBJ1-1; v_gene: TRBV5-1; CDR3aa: CASSSREGTEAFF; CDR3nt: TGCGCCAGCAGCTCTCGGGAGGGCACTGAAGCTTTCTTT
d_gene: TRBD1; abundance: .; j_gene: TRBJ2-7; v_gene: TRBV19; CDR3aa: CASSPTGGSWREQYF; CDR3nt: TGTGCCAGTAGTCCCACAGGGGGCTCATGGCGCGAGCAGTACTTC
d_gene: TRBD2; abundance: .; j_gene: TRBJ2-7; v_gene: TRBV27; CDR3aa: CASAPSGRGSHEQYF; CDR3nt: TGTGCCAGCGCCCCTAGCGGCCGAGGGTCCCACGAGCAGTACTTC
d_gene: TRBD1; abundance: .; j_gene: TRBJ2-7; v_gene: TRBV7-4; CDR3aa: CASSSWTGGSYEQYF; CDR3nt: TGTGCCAGCAGCTCTTGGACAGGGGGCTCCTACGAGCAGTACTTC
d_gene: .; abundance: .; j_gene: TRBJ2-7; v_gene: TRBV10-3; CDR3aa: CAISEPYLGPPEQYF; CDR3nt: TGTGCCATCAGTGAGCCATACCTAGGACCACCCGAGCAGTACTTC
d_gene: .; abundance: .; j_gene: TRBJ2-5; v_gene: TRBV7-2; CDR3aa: CASSRERSETQYF; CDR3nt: TGTGCCAGCAGCCGCGAGCGTTCCGAGACCCAGTACTTC
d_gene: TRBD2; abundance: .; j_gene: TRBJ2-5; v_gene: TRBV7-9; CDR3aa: CASSDSGARETQYF; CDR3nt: TGTGCCAGCAGCGATAGCGGGGCAAGGGAGACCCAGTACTTC
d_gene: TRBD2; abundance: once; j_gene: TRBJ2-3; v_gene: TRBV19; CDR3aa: CASSLGGGGTDTQYF; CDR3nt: TGTGCCAGTAGCCTTGGCGGGGGAGGCACAGATACGCAGTATTTT